This T cell receptor (beta chain) was captured in a study of regulatory T cells in long-lasting Graves disease. Time point described: newly diagnosed GD, antithyroid drugs for less than 3 months. Generation of the TCR library employed RNA extracted from PBMCs. With respect to this clonotype: An end of the junction does not agree with germline; a read error may underlie this.

This CDR3 spans 16 amino acids. Germline V gene data show CDR1 as KGHDR and CDR2 as SFDVKD. CDR3-region Arm-PCR and iRepertoire HTBI primers produced the TCR beta libraries. TCRdb re-derived calls from the multiplex PCR reads in MiXCR, one entry per CDR3 protein. The data contain a few hundred thousand distinct CDR3 sequences, around 15% of them singletons. This same sample was also taken into another study, of T cells in Graves' hyperthyroidism and ophthalmopathy. Per that study: On the basis of clinical symptoms, serum thyroxine and TRAb, thyroid ultrasound and orbital computed tomography, diagnoses were made. The TCR CDR3 was amplified in a first-round RT-PCR using the HTBI primer set.

V gene TRBV24-1 combines with J gene TRBJ1-4; D remains unclear. The source is a woman in her fifties or sixties with Graves disease. This sample comprised peripheral blood mononuclear cells (PBMCs), obtained at new diagnosis, from a patient treated with antithyroid drugs. The CDR3 sequence: CATGDGGSPTNEKLFF. The CDR3 nucleotides read TGTGCCACCGGTGATGGAGGGTCACCAACTAATGAAAAACTGTTTTTT.